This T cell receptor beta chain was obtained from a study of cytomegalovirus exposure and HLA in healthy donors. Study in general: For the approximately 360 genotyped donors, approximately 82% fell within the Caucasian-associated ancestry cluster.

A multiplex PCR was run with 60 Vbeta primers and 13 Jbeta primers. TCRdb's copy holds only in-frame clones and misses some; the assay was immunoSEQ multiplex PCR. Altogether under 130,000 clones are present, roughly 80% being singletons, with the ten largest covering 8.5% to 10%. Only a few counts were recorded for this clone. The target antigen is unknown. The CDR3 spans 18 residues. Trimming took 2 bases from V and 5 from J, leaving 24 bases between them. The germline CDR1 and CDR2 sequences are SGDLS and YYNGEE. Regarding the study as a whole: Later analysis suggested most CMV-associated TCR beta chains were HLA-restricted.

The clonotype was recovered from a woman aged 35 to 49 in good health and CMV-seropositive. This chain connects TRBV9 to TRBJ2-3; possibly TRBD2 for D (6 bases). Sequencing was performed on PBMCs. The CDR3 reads CASSVRIGLNDPLDTQYF. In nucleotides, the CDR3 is TGTGCCAGCAGCGTCCGGATAGGACTAAATGACCCCTTAGATACGCAGTATTTT.